The clone carrying this T cell receptor beta chain was detected many times. No antigen is known for it. Ophthalmopathy cases scored 3 or more on the Clinical Activity Score and 4 or more on NOSPECS grade, with duration below 3 months. Orbital computed tomography, thyroid ultrasound, serum thyroxine and TRAb, and clinical symptoms together informed the diagnoses. Cells are PBMCs isolated from around 10 ml of fresh blood. The sample belongs to a study of T cells in Graves' hyperthyroidism and ophthalmopathy. General study points: Expanded thyroid clonotypes (above 0.001) were mostly also found in blood.

Amplification of TCR beta CDR3 regions was performed using RNA transcripts as template. The HTBI set primed first-round TCR CDR3 RT-PCR. MiXCR, applied by TCRdb to the multiplex PCR reads, yields one record per CDR3 protein. This repertoire shows hundreds of thousands of distinct CDR3 sequences, approximately 20% found once; its top ten account for about 60%. CDR3 length equals 18 residues. V lost 1 base, J lost 3 bases, and 13 bases stayed unmatched. CDR1 and CDR2 from the germline V gene are SGHRS and YFSETQ. This receptor was taken from a young man with Graves' ophthalmopathy. The chain joins TRBV5-1 to TRBJ2-1; TRBD1 aligns across 7 bases. The sequencing sample was made of blood. The CDR3 nucleotides read TGCGCCAGCAGCTTGAAAAATCGGACAGGACACGGCTACAATGAGCAGTTCTTC. It specifies CASSLKNRTGHGYNEQFF.